Listed here is a single T cell receptor beta chain. Assay used: immunoSEQ multiplex PCR; TCRdb lists only in-frame clones, some missing. The table includes some 130,000 clones, about 90% detected once. The data are from a study of control samples from healthy donors and cancer patients. The CDR3 totals 14 residues. Germline V gene lookup returns CDR1 SQVTM and CDR2 ANQGSEA. V was trimmed by 7 bases and J by 0 bases, leaving 13 bases between them. Sequenced input: blood. The sequence was collected from a woman in her forties or fifties in good health. This rearrangement joins TRBV29-1 to TRBJ2-1; D possibly corresponds to TRBD1 (5 bases). The CDR3 DNA is TGCAGCGCCCCTTATCAGGGCTCCTACAATGAGCAGTTCTTC. It codes for CSAPYQGSYNEQFF.